The clone carrying this T cell receptor (beta chain) was seen at least ten times. Antigen unknown. Fresh peripheral blood, about 10 ml of it, supplied the PBMCs. The sample is drawn from a study of T cells in Graves' hyperthyroidism and ophthalmopathy. Overall study results and limits: Among clonotypes expanded in thyroid above 0.001, most were also found in blood. Stable hyperthyroidism and ophthalmopathy were separated using 13 V-J signatures.

V gave up 5 bases and J gave up 10 bases, with 21 bases separating them. CDR1 is DFQATT, CDR2 SNEGSKA, per germline (reference sequence). The CDR3 totals 14 residues. It was RNA transcripts that yielded the amplified TCR beta CDR3 regions. Carried out on the TCR CDR3, a first-round RT-PCR used the HTBI primer set. TCRdb passed the multiplex PCR reads through MiXCR, listing each CDR3 protein once. Altogether approximately 590,000 distinct CDR3 sequences are present, 15% to 18% being singletons, with the ten largest covering less than 9.5%. The genes are TRBV20-1 and TRBJ2-1, with a weak D call TRBD1 (7 bases). Source material: blood. This receptor was identified in a woman under 40 with Graves' hyperthyroidism. The CDR3: CSAVGQEGVWEQFF. The CDR3 DNA reads TGCAGTGCTGTTGGACAGGAGGGAGTGTGGGAGCAGTTCTTC.